The subject of this entry is one T cell receptor (beta chain). The entry originates in a study of CD8 T cells in Susac syndrome. The authors reverse transcribed about 0.45 to 1 ug RNA with random hexamers. TCRdb fed the immunoSEQ multiplex PCR reads into MiXCR, producing one record per CDR3 protein. The sample comprises about 120,000 distinct CDR3 sequences, roughly 92% of which are singletons, and about 0.089% rests with the top ten. Unmatched junction bases numbered 9, after V lost 1 base and J lost 10 bases. The CDR3 is made up of 16 amino acids. Germline lookup yields CDR1 SGHTA and CDR2 FQGNSA. The sequenced sample consisted of CD4+ T cells from PBMCs. The receptor was isolated from a human donor in good health. This sequence joins TRBV7-2 and TRBJ2-3, with 12 bases aligning to TRBD2. CDR3 in amino acids: CASSLGLAGGPGAQYF. CDR3 nucleotides: TGTGCCAGCAGCTTAGGGCTAGCGGGAGGGCCCGGGGCGCAGTATTTT. The entire variable domain, with the rest obtained from reference TRBV7-2 and TRBJ2-3, is as follows: GAGVSQSPSNKVTEKGKDVELRCDPISGHTALYWYRQSLGQGLEFLIYFQGNSAPDKSGLPSDRFSAERTGGSVSTLTIQRTQQEDSAVYLCASSLGLAGGPGAQYFGPGTRLTVL.